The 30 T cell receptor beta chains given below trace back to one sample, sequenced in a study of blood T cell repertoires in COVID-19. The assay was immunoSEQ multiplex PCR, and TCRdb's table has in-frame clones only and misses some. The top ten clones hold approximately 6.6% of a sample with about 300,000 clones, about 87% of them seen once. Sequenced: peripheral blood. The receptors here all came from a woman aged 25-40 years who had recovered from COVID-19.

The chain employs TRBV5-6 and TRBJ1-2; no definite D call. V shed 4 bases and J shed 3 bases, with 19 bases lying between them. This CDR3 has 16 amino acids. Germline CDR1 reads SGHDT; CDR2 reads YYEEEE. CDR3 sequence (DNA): TGTGCCAGCAGCCTGGAGTGGGGAGCCAATTACTATGGCTACACCTTC. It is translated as CASSLEWGANYYGYTF.

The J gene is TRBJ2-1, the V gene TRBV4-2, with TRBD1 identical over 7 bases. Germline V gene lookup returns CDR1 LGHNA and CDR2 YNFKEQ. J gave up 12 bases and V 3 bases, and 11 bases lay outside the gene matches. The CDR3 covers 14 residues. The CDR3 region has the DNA TGTGCCAGCAGCCAGTCTTTCGGGGACAGACGGCAGTTCTTC. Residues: CASSQSFGDRRQFF.

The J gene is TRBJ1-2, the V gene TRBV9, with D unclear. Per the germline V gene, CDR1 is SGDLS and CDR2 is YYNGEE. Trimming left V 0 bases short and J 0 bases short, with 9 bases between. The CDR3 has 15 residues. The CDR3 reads CASSVGYGSNYGYTF. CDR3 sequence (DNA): TGTGCCAGCAGCGTAGGGTACGGGTCTAACTATGGCTACACCTTC.

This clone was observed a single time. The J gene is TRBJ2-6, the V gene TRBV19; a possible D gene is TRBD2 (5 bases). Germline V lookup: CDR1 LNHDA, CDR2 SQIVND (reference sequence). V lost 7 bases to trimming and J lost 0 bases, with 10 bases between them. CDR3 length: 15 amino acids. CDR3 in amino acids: CASISGSSGANVLTF. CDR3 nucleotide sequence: TGTGCCAGTATAAGTGGGAGCTCTGGGGCCAACGTCCTGACTTTC. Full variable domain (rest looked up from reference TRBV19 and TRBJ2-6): DGGITQSPKYLFRKEGQNVTLSCEQNLNHDAMYWYRQDPGQGLRLIYYSQIVNDFQKGDIAEGYSVSREKKESFPLTVTSAQKNPTAFYLCASISGSSGANVLTFGAGSRLTVL.

This CDR3 is CAIKPVGGSNEQYF. Here the CDR3 DNA reads TGTGCCATCAAACCCGTCGGAGGTTCTAACGAGCAGTACTTC. The J gene is TRBJ2-7, the V gene TRBV10-3; D possibly corresponds to TRBD2 (5 bases). The CDR3 consists of 14 residues. Germline CDR1 ENHRY, CDR2 SYGVKD. Trimming took off 7 bases at V and 5 bases at J, with 18 bases between the two ends.

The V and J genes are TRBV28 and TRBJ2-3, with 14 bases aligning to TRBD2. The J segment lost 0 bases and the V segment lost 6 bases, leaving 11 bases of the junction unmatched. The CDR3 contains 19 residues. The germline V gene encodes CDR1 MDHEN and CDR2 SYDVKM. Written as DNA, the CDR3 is TGTGCCAGCAGCCTCCCCCCGGGACTAGCGGGGGTTAGCACAGATACGCAGTATTTT. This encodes CASSLPPGLAGVSTDTQYF.

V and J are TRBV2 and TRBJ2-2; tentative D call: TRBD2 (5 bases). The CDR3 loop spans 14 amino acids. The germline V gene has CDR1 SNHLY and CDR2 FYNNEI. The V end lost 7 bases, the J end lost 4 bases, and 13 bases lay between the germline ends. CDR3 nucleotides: TGTGCCAGCAAGGGCGAGGGTAGCACCGGGGAGCTGTTTTTT. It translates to CASKGEGSTGELFF. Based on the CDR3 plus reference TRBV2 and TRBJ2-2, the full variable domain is EPEVTQTPSHQVTQMGQEVILRCVPISNHLYFYWYRQILGQKVEFLVSFYNNEISEKSEIFDDQFSVERPDGSNFTLKIRSTKLEDSAMYFCASKGEGSTGELFFGEGSRLTVL.

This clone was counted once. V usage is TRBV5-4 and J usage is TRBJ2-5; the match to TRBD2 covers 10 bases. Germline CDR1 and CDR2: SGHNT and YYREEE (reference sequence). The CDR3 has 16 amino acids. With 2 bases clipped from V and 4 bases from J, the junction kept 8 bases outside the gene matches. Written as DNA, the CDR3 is TGTGCCAGCAGCTTTTTTGGTAGCGGGGGGTTAGAGACCCAGTACTTC. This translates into CASSFFGSGGLETQYF.

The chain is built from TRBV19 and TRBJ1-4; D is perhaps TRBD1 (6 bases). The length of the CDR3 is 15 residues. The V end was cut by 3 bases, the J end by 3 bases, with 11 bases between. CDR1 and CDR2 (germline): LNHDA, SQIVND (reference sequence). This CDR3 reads CASSIAAGANEKLFF. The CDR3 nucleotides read TGTGCCAGTAGTATCGCGGCAGGGGCTAATGAAAAACTGTTTTTT.

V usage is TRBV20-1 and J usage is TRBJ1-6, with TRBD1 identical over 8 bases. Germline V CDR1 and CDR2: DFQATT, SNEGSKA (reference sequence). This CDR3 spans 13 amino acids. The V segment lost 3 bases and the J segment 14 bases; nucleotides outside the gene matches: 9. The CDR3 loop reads CSASGDRLLSLHF. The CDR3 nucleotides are TGCAGTGCTAGTGGGGACAGGCTCCTGTCCCTCCACTTT.

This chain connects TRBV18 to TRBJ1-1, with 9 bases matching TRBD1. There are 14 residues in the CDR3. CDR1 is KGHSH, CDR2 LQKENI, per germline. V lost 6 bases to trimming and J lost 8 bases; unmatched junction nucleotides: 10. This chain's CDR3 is CASSPMGQGAEAFF. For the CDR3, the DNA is TGTGCCAGCTCCCCTATGGGACAGGGTGCCGAAGCTTTCTTT.

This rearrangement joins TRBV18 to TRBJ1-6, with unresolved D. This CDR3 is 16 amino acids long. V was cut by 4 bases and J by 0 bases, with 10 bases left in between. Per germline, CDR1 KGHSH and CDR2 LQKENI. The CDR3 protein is CASSQNSRSYNSPLHF. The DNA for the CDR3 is TGTGCCAGCTCACAAAACTCGCGCTCCTATAATTCACCCCTCCACTTT.

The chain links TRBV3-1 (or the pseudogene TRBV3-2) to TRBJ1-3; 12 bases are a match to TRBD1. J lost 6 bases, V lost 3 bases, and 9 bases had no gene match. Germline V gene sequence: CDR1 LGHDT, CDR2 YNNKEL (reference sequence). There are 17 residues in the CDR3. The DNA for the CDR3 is TGTGCCAGCAGCCAGGGAATGGGACAGGGGGCAGTAAACACCATATATTTT. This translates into CASSQGMGQGAVNTIYF.

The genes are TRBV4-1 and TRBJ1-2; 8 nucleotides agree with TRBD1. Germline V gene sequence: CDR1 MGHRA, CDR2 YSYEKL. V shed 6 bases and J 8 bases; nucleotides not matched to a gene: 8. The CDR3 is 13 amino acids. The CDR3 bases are TGCGCCAGCAGACCAGGACAGGGCGGGGGCTACACCTTC. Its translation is CASRPGQGGGYTF.

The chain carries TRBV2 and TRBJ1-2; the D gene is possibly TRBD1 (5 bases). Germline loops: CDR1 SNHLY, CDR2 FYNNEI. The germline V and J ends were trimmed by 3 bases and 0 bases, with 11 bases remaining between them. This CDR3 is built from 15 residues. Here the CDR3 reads CASSDGASPNYGYTF. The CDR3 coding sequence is TGTGCCAGCAGTGATGGGGCCAGCCCTAACTATGGCTACACCTTC. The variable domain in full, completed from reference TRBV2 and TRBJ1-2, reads EPEVTQTPSHQVTQMGQEVILRCVPISNHLYFYWYRQILGQKVEFLVSFYNNEISEKSEIFDDQFSVERPDGSNFTLKIRSTKLEDSAMYFCASSDGASPNYGYTFGSGTRLTVV.

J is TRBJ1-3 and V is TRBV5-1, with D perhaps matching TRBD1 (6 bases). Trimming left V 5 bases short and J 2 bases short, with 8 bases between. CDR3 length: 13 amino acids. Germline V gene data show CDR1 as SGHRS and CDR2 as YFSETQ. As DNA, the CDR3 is TGCGCCAGCAGGTCAGGGGCTGGAAACACCATATATTTT. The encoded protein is CASRSGAGNTIYF.

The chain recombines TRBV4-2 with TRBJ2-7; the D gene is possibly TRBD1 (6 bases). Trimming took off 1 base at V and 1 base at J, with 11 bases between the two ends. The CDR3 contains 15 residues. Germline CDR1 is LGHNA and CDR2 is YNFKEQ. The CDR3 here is CASSQGPGQSYEQYF. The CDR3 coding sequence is TGTGCCAGCAGCCAAGGTCCTGGACAGTCCTACGAGCAGTACTTC.

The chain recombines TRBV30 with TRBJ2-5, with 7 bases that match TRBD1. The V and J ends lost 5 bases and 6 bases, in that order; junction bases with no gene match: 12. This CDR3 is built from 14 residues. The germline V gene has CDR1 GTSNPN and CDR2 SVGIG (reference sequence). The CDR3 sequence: CAWSVRAGGQTQYF. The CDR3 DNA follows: TGTGCCTGGTCAGTTAGGGCAGGGGGTCAGACCCAGTACTTC.

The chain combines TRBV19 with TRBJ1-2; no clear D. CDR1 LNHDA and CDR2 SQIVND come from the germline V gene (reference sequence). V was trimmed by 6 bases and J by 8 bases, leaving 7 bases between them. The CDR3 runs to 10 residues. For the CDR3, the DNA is TGTGCCAGTAGCAAATTCGGCTACACCTTC. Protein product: CASSKFGYTF.

The chain's CDR3 is CARGGAAQAEAFF. The CDR3 nucleotides are TGTGCCAGAGGTGGGGCAGCGCAGGCGGAAGCTTTCTTT. The V and J genes are TRBV2 and TRBJ1-1; D might be TRBD1 (5 bases). Germline loops: CDR1 SNHLY, CDR2 FYNNEI. Trimming stripped 9 bases from V and 8 bases from J, with 19 bases between. The CDR3 has 13 residues.

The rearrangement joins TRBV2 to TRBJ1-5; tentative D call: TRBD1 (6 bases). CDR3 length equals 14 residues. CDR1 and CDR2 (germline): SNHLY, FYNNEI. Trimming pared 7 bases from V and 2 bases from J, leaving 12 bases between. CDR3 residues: CASKRTDGNQPQHF. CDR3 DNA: TGTGCCAGCAAGCGGACAGACGGCAATCAGCCCCAGCATTTT.

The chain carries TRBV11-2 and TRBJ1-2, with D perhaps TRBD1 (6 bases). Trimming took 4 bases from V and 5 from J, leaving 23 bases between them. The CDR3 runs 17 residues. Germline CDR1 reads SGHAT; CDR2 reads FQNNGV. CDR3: CASSSHRKDRLNYGYTF. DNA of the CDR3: TGTGCCAGCAGCTCTCACCGAAAGGACAGACTAAATTATGGCTACACCTTC.

The CDR3 nucleotides read TGTGCCAGCAGCCGCGACAGGGATAATTCACCCCTCCACTTT. It translates to CASSRDRDNSPLHF. The J gene is TRBJ1-6, the V gene TRBV7-6, with 7 nucleotides matching TRBD1. Trimming took 5 bases from V and 5 from J; bases not matched to a gene: 3. The CDR3 has 14 amino acids. Germline V gene data show CDR1 as SGHVS and CDR2 as FNYEAQ.

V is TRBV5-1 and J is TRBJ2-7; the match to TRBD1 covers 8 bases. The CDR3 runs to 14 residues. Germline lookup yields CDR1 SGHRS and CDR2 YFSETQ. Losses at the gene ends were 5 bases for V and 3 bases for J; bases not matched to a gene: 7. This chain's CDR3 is CASRHTGTGYEQYF. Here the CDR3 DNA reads TGCGCCAGCAGACACACCGGGACAGGCTACGAGCAGTACTTC.

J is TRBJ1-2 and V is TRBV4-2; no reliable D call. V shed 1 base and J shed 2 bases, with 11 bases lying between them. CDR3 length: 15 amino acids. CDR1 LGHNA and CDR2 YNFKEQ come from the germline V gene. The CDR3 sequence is CASSQGYGGNYGYTF. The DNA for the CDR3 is TGTGCCAGCAGCCAAGGATATGGAGGGAACTATGGCTACACCTTC.

The CDR3 sequence is CASSVAAAANTGELFF. Written as DNA, the CDR3 is TGTGCCAGCAGCGTAGCGGCAGCGGCAAACACCGGGGAGCTGTTTTTT. The rearrangement joins TRBV9 to TRBJ2-2, with D perhaps TRBD2 (5 bases). Trimming pared 0 bases from V and 2 bases from J, leaving 11 bases between. Per germline, CDR1 SGDLS and CDR2 YYNGEE. The CDR3 covers 16 residues.

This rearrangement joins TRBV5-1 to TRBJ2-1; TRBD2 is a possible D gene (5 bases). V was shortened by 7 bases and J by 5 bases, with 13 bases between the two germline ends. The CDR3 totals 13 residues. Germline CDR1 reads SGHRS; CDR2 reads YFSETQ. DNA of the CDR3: TGCGCCAGCTCCCTAGCCACCGACAATGAGCAGTTCTTC. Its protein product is CASSLATDNEQFF.

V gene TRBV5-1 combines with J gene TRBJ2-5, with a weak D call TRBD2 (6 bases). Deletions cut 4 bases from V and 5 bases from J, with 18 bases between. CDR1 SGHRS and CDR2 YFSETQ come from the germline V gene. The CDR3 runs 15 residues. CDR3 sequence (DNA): TGCGCCAGCAGCCCCCTAGCACTAGCCAGGGAGACCCAGTACTTC. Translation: CASSPLALARETQYF.

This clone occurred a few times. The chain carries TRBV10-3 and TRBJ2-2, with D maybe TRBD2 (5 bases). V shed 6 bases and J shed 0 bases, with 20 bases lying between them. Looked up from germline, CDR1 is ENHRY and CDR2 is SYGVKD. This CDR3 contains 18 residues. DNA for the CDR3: TGTGCCATCAGGGGCGGAGGTCATCAAGACTCGAACACCGGGGAGCTGTTTTTT. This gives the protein CAIRGGGHQDSNTGELFF.

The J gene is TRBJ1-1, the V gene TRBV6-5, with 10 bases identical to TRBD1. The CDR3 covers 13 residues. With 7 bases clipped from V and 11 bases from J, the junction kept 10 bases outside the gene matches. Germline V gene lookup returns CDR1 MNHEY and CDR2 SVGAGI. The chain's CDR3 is CASNKPGTGEAFF. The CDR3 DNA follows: TGTGCCAGCAACAAACCCGGGACAGGGGAGGCTTTCTTT.